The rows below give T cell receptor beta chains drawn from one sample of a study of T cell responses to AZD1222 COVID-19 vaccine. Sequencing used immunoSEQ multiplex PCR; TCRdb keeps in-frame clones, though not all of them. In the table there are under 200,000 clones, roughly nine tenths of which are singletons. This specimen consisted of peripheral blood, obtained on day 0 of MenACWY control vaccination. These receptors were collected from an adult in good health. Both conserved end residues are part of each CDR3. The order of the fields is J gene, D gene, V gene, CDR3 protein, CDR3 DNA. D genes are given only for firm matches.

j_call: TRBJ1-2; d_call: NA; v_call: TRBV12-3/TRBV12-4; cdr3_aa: CASSNREKGYYTF; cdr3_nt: TGTGCCAGCAGTAACAGGGAGAAGGGTTATTACACCTTC
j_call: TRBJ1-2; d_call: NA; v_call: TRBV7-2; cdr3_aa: CASSLAAGPYGYTF; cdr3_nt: TGTGCCAGCAGCTTAGCGGCGGGACCCTATGGCTACACCTTC
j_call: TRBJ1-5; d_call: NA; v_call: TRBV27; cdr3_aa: CASSPRVWWQPQHF; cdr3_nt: TGTGCCAGCAGTCCGAGGGTTTGGTGGCAGCCCCAGCATTTT
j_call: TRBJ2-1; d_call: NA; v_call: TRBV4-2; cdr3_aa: CASSQDQSGKQFF; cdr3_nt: TGTGCCAGCAGCCAAGATCAAAGCGGAAAGCAGTTCTTC
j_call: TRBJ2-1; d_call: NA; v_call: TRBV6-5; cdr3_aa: CASSSYREDNEQFF; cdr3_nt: TGTGCCAGCAGTTCGTACAGGGAGGACAATGAGCAGTTCTTC
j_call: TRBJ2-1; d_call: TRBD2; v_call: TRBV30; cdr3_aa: CAWSLLAGGSSYNEQFF; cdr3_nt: TGTGCCTGGAGTCTACTAGCGGGGGGAAGCTCCTACAATGAGCAGTTCTTC
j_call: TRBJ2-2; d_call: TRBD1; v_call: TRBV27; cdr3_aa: CASSLWTGWNTGELFF; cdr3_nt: TGTGCCAGCAGTCTCTGGACAGGGTGGAACACCGGGGAGCTGTTTTTT
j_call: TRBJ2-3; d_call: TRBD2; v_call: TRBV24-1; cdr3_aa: CATSDSQAGGHTDTQYF; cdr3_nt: TGTGCCACCAGTGACAGCCAGGCGGGGGGACACACAGATACGCAGTATTTT
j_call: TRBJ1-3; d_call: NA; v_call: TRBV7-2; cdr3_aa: CASSLGASPGNTIYF; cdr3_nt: TGTGCCAGCAGCTTGGGGGCTAGCCCTGGAAACACCATATATTTT
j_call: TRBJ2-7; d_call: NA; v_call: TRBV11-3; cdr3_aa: CASSLASMSEQYF; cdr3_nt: TGTGCCAGCAGCTTAGCTAGCATGAGCGAGCAGTACTTC